Below are 22 T cell receptor beta chains sequenced from a single sample in a study of blood T cell repertoires in COVID-19. Produced via immunoSEQ multiplex PCR; TCRdb's table is partial and in-frame only. This sample carries about 81,000 clones, 88% of them seen once, and the ten largest clones take 4.8%. Material: peripheral blood. The receptors were gathered from an elderly woman with acute or convalescent COVID-19.

The rearrangement joins TRBV7-2 to TRBJ1-1; 8 bases fit TRBD1. This CDR3 is built from 15 residues. Germline CDR1 reads SGHTA; CDR2 reads FQGNSA. V lost 4 bases and J lost 5; bases outside the gene matches: 9. CDR3 coding DNA: TGTGCCAGCAGCTCGAGAAAGACAGGGGAGACTGAAGCTTTCTTT. It encodes CASSSRKTGETEAFF.

This chain uses TRBV6-5 with TRBJ2-7, with 8 bases identical to TRBD1. The germline CDR1 and CDR2 sequences are MNHEY and SVGAGI. V dropped 6 bases and J dropped 3; count of bases not matched to a gene: 7. The CDR3 runs to 14 residues. In nucleotides, the CDR3 is TGTGCCAGCAGGGAGAGTGGGACAGGCTACGAGCAGTACTTC. Residues: CASRESGTGYEQYF.

This chain uses TRBV19 with TRBJ1-3, with a possible D match to TRBD1 (6 bases). CDR3 length: 13 amino acids. Trimming stripped 8 bases from V and 4 bases from J, with 12 bases between. Germline V lookup: CDR1 LNHDA, CDR2 SQIVND (reference sequence). CDR3 sequence reads: CASSQTGGNTIYF. For the CDR3, the DNA is TGTGCCAGTTCACAGACAGGCGGAAACACCATATATTTT.

The V and J genes are TRBV15 and TRBJ1-6; D is unclear. Germline V gene sequence: CDR1 LNHNV, CDR2 YYDKDF (reference sequence). The CDR3 covers 14 residues. V was cut by 0 bases and J by 8 bases, with 8 bases left in between. The CDR3 protein is CATSREFRDSPLHF. CDR3 coding DNA: TGTGCCACCAGCAGAGAATTCCGTGATTCACCCCTCCACTTT.

This clone was counted a few times. The genes are TRBV3-1 (or the pseudogene TRBV3-2) and TRBJ1-1; weak D call: TRBD1 (5 bases). In germline, CDR1 is LGHDT, CDR2 YNNKEL (reference sequence). The CDR3 has 14 residues. Trimming stripped 7 bases from V and 6 bases from J, with 18 bases between. The CDR3: CASTKVRGGAEAFF. The CDR3 DNA reads TGTGCCAGCACCAAAGTTAGGGGAGGGGCTGAAGCTTTCTTT.

The chain employs TRBV6-5 and TRBJ2-7; possible D gene TRBD1, 5 bases. Deletions cut 0 bases from V and 3 bases from J, with 6 bases between. The CDR3 is 13 amino acids. Germline V gives CDR1 MNHEY, CDR2 SVGAGI. CDR3 amino acids: CASSYSQDYEQYF. In DNA form, the CDR3 reads TGTGCCAGCAGTTACTCACAGGACTACGAGCAGTACTTC.

The chain couples TRBV2 to TRBJ2-7; the match to TRBD2 covers 13 bases. V was clipped by 6 bases and J by 5 bases; unmatched bases: 1. The CDR3 spans 13 residues. Germline V gene lookup returns CDR1 SNHLY and CDR2 FYNNEI. CDR3 sequence reads: CASRGLAGDEQYF. The CDR3 DNA reads as TGTGCCAGCAGAGGACTAGCGGGAGACGAGCAGTACTTC.

The V gene is TRBV7-8, the J gene TRBJ2-5; 7 bases match TRBD1. The V and J ends lost 5 bases and 4 bases, in that order; junction bases with no gene match: 4. Looked up from germline, CDR1 is SGHVS and CDR2 is FQNEAQ. The CDR3 has 13 amino acids. DNA of the CDR3: TGTGCCAGCAGCATCGGGACAGCAGAGACCCAGTACTTC. This codes for CASSIGTAETQYF. Together with reference TRBV7-8 and TRBJ2-5, the CDR3 gives the full variable domain: GAGVSQSPRYKVAKRGQDVALRCDPISGHVSLFWYQQALGQGPEFLTYFQNEAQLDKSGLPSDRFFAERPEGSVSTLKIQRTQQEDSAVYLCASSIGTAETQYFGPGTRLLVL.

The chain employs TRBV27 and TRBJ1-2, with 9 bases matching TRBD1. V gave up 6 bases and J gave up 2 bases; unmatched junction bases: 4. The CDR3 runs to 14 residues. Germline V gene lookup returns CDR1 MNHEY and CDR2 SMNVEV (reference sequence). CDR3: CASSYGQGNYGYTF. CDR3 bases: TGTGCCAGCAGCTATGGACAGGGGAACTATGGCTACACCTTC.

The V gene is TRBV5-1, the J gene TRBJ2-2; 9 bases map to TRBD2. The CDR3 totals 15 residues. V dropped 0 bases and J dropped 3; count of bases not matched to a gene: 0. CDR1 and CDR2 from the germline V gene are SGHRS and YFSETQ. The CDR3 bases are TGCGCCAGCAGCTTGGGACTAGCGGACACCGGGGAGCTGTTTTTT. Its translation is CASSLGLADTGELFF. The whole variable domain, remainder taken from reference TRBV5-1 and TRBJ2-2, is KAGVTQTPRYLIKTRGQQVTLSCSPISGHRSVSWYQQTPGQGLQFLFEYFSETQRNKGNFPGRFSGRQFSNSRSEMNVSTLELGDSALYLCASSLGLADTGELFFGEGSRLTVL.

V and J are TRBV18 and TRBJ2-2, with D uncertain. The ends were cut back, 4 bases at V and 2 bases at J, with 8 bases in the middle. Per germline, CDR1 KGHSH and CDR2 LQKENI. This CDR3 is built from 14 residues. This chain's CDR3 is CASSQSSNTGELFF. CDR3 nucleotides: TGTGCCAGCTCACAGTCCAGTAACACCGGGGAGCTGTTTTTT. Based on the CDR3 plus reference TRBV18 and TRBJ2-2, the full variable domain is NAGVMQNPRHLVRRRGQEARLRCSPMKGHSHVYWYRQLPEEGLKFMVYLQKENIIDESGMPKERFSAEFPKEGPSILRIQQVVRGDSAAYFCASSQSSNTGELFFGEGSRLTVL.

The rearrangement uses TRBV5-4 and TRBJ2-5; 12 bases fit TRBD2. Germline V gene data show CDR1 as SGHNT and CDR2 as YYREEE (reference sequence). V gave up 2 bases and J gave up 3 bases; unmatched junction bases: 2. The CDR3 is made up of 15 amino acids. This CDR3 reads CASSFTSGRKETQYF. In DNA, the CDR3 is TGTGCCAGCAGCTTTACTAGCGGGAGGAAAGAGACCCAGTACTTC. The complete variable domain, with remaining parts taken from reference TRBV5-4 and TRBJ2-5, reads ETGVTQSPTHLIKTRGQQVTLRCSSQSGHNTVSWYQQALGQGPQFIFQYYREEENGRGNFPPRFSGLQFPNYSSELNVNALELDDSALYLCASSFTSGRKETQYFGPGTRLLVL.

The chain has TRBV6-6 and TRBJ1-5, with 8 bases that match TRBD1. The CDR3 spans 16 residues. After removal of 5 bases from V and 6 bases from J, the junction contained 12 bases not matched to a gene. CDR1 is MNHNY, CDR2 SVGAGI, per germline (reference sequence). The CDR3 DNA reads TGTGCCAGCAGTCGAGCGTCGACAGGGGTGGCTCAGCCCCAGCATTTT. Amino acid sequence: CASSRASTGVAQPQHF.

The chain carries TRBV6-2 or TRBV6-3 and TRBJ1-2; TRBD1 agrees at 9 bases. Unmatched junction bases numbered 4, after V lost 4 bases and J lost 4 bases. This CDR3 has 14 residues. The germline V gene encodes CDR1 MNHEY and CDR2 SVGEGT. The CDR3 protein is CASSSGQGIYGYTF. As DNA, the CDR3 is TGTGCCAGCAGTTCTGGACAGGGGATCTATGGCTACACCTTC.

This clone was seen just once. CDR3 DNA sequence: TGTGCCAGCAGCCAAGGCAGGGGGCGAGATCAGCCCCAGCATTTT. It yields the protein CASSQGRGRDQPQHF. The chain has TRBV4-2 and TRBJ1-5, with TRBD1 identical over 8 bases. The V gene end was trimmed by 1 base and the J gene end by 5 bases; junction bases not matched to a gene: 4. The V gene's germline CDR1 is LGHNA and CDR2 YNFKEQ. This CDR3 comprises 15 residues.

This rearrangement joins TRBV5-1 to TRBJ2-3, with D maybe TRBD2 (6 bases). CDR3 length equals 16 residues. The germline CDR1 and CDR2 sequences are SGHRS and YFSETQ. V lost 0 bases and J lost 6, with 17 bases in between. The chain's CDR3 is CASSLDGRGPLDTQYF. CDR3 coding DNA: TGCGCCAGCAGCTTGGATGGGCGGGGCCCCTTGGATACGCAGTATTTT.

The chain joins TRBV6-1 to TRBJ1-3; 9 nucleotides align to TRBD1. CDR1 and CDR2 from the germline V gene are MNHNS and SASEGT. CDR3 length equals 14 residues. V lost 3 bases, J lost 5 bases, and 2 bases stayed unmatched. The CDR3 DNA reads as TGTGCCAGCAGTGAGGACAGGGGCAGAAACACCATATATTTT. Translated: CASSEDRGRNTIYF.

A single count supports this clone. The chain has TRBV29-1 and TRBJ1-1, with D hard to call. The germline V gene has CDR1 SQVTM and CDR2 ANQGSEA. This CDR3 has 11 residues. The germline V and J ends were trimmed by 6 bases and 7 bases, with 12 bases remaining between them. The CDR3 is CSVSRGREAFF. Here the CDR3 DNA reads TGCAGCGTCAGCCGCGGGCGTGAAGCTTTCTTT. Full variable domain (missing parts from reference TRBV29-1 and TRBJ1-1): SAVISQKPSRDICQRGTSLTIQCQVDSQVTMMFWYRQQPGQSLTLIATANQGSEATYESGFVIDKFPISRPNLTFSTLTVSNMSPEDSSIYLCSVSRGREAFFGQGTRLTVV.

The chain uses TRBV5-5 and TRBJ2-2, with TRBD2 matching over 9 bases. There are 17 residues in the CDR3. With V trimmed by 3 bases and J by 4 bases, 10 bases remained unmatched. Germline V lookup: CDR1 SGHKS, CDR2 YYEKEE (reference sequence). CDR3: CASSWTGSGGPTGELFF. The CDR3, as DNA: TGTGCCAGCAGCTGGACGGGTAGCGGGGGACCCACCGGGGAGCTGTTTTTT. The entire variable domain, with the rest obtained from reference TRBV5-5 and TRBJ2-2, is as follows: DAGVTQSPTHLIKTRGQQVTLRCSPISGHKSVSWYQQVLGQGPQFIFQYYEKEERGRGNFPDRFSARQFPNYSSELNVNALLLGDSALYLCASSWTGSGGPTGELFFGEGSRLTVL.

This rearrangement joins TRBV9 to TRBJ2-1; a possible D gene is TRBD1 (6 bases). The CDR3 is 18 residues long. CDR1 is SGDLS and CDR2 is YYNGEE in the germline V gene. The germline V and J ends were trimmed by 0 bases and 4 bases, with 20 bases remaining between them. This CDR3 is CASSVGGTRASSYNEQFF. CDR3 in DNA: TGTGCCAGCAGCGTAGGTGGGACAAGGGCCAGCTCATACAATGAGCAGTTCTTC.

The CDR3 loop reads CATSRDPGEGYTF. CDR3 nucleotide sequence: TGTGCCACCAGCAGAGATCCCGGGGAAGGCTACACCTTC. This rearrangement joins TRBV15 to TRBJ1-2, with D hard to call. This CDR3 region has 13 residues. Germline CDR1 reads LNHNV; CDR2 reads YYDKDF (reference sequence). V lost 0 bases, J lost 8 bases, and 10 bases lay in between. The entire variable domain, with the rest obtained from reference TRBV15 and TRBJ1-2, is as follows: DAMVIQNPRYQVTQFGKPVTLSCSQTLNHNVMYWYQQKSSQAPKLLFHYYDKDFNNEADTPDNFQSRRPNTSFCFLDIRSPGLGDTAMYLCATSRDPGEGYTFGSGTRLTVV.

The chain uses TRBV6-5 and TRBJ2-1; 9 bases line up with TRBD1. The CDR3 extends over 16 amino acids. V trimming: 1 base; J trimming: 5 bases; junction bases outside the gene matches: 6. From germline, CDR1 is MNHEY and CDR2 SVGAGI. DNA of the CDR3: TGTGCCAGCAGTTACTATGCGGGACAGGGAAACAATGAGCAGTTCTTC. It yields the protein CASSYYAGQGNNEQFF.